Reported below is one T cell receptor beta chain. This record belongs to a study of metastatic and nonmetastatic thyroid tumors. The V end lost 6 bases, the J end lost 0 bases, and 9 bases lay between the germline ends. This CDR3 spans 13 amino acids. CDR1 and CDR2 from the germline V gene are MNHNS and SASEGT. No patient received treatment before thyroid surgery. MiXCR was used by TCRdb to re-call the PCR reads. Among about 24,000 clones, more than 20% were seen once, and the ten largest hold 10% to 15%. The TCR comes from a male donor with papillary thyroid cancer or a benign thyroid nodule (not recorded which). Some clones in this sample may be carry-over from other donors' samples. The rearrangement joins TRBV6-1 to TRBJ2-7, with D maybe TRBD1 (5 bases). The sample taken for sequencing was blood. CDR3 sequence: CASRRDSSYEQYF. CDR3 in DNA: TGTGCCAGCAGAAGAGACAGCTCCTACGAGCAGTACTTC.